The 9 T cell receptor beta chains below all came from one sample that was sequenced in a study of shared clonotypes between healthy human individuals. Sequencing was performed with immunoSEQ multiplex PCR; in TCRdb, only in-frame clones are kept and a portion is missing. The table lists about 330,000 clones, around nine tenths of them singletons. What was sequenced was memory CD8+ T cells sorted from blood. As to subset: CD45RO+ cells pooled with CCR7-negative TemRA cells. Receptors were obtained from a man aged 18 to 29 in good health.

V is TRBV6-5 and J is TRBJ2-7, with 7 positions matching TRBD1. CDR1 and CDR2 from the germline V gene are MNHEY and SVGAGI. After removal of 2 bases from V and 7 bases from J, the junction contained 2 bases not matched to a gene. The CDR3 spans 12 residues. CDR3 nucleotide sequence: TGTGCCAGCAGTTACCTGACAGGGGAGCAGTACTTC. It yields the protein CASSYLTGEQYF.

This clone has a handful of counts. The chain couples TRBV27 to TRBJ1-5; weak D call: TRBD1 (6 bases). The germline V gene encodes CDR1 MNHEY and CDR2 SMNVEV (reference sequence). The CDR3 is 14 residues long. V was cut by 5 bases and J by 5 bases, with 13 bases left in between. This CDR3 is CASSIQGSDQPQHF. In DNA form, the CDR3 reads TGTGCCAGCAGTATACAGGGTTCCGATCAGCCCCAGCATTTT.

The gene calls are TRBV25-1 and TRBJ1-5; no clear D. The CDR3 extends over 13 amino acids. From germline, CDR1 is MGHDK and CDR2 SYGVNS. The V and J ends lost 5 bases and 4 bases respectively, with 9 bases between them. CDR3 DNA sequence: TGTGCCAGCAGTAACGGAGTAAATCAGCCCCAGCATTTT. Amino acid sequence: CASSNGVNQPQHF.

The chain joins TRBV19 to TRBJ1-2; the D gene is possibly TRBD1 (5 bases). The CDR3 runs to 13 residues. Germline V CDR1 and CDR2: LNHDA, SQIVND (reference sequence). Trimming removed 5 bases at V and 4 bases at J, with 11 bases between. The CDR3 loop reads CASSLQAGYGYTF. CDR3 coding DNA: TGTGCCAGTAGTTTACAGGCGGGCTATGGCTACACCTTC.

V usage is TRBV11-2 and J usage is TRBJ2-1, with D maybe TRBD2 (6 bases). Deletions cut 4 bases from V and 0 bases from J, with 13 bases between. This CDR3 is 16 amino acids long. Per germline, CDR1 SGHAT and CDR2 FQNNGV. CDR3 coding DNA: TGTGCCAGCAGCTCCCCTAGCGTGAGCTCCTACAATGAGCAGTTCTTC. Protein: CASSSPSVSSYNEQFF.

V usage is TRBV7-9 and J usage is TRBJ2-7; 7 bases are a match to TRBD2. Trimming at V came to 1 base and at J to 3 bases, leaving 3 bases not matched to a gene. The CDR3 contains 14 residues. Germline V gene sequence: CDR1 SEHNR, CDR2 FQNEAQ (reference sequence). In nucleotides, the CDR3 is TGTGCCAGCAGCTTAGAGGCTAGCGGCTACGAGCAGTACTTC. Translation gives CASSLEASGYEQYF.

This chain joins TRBV6-1 and TRBJ2-3; the D call may be TRBD1 or TRBD2 (5 bases each). With 3 bases removed from V and 0 bases from J, the gap between germline ends came to 10 bases. This CDR3 spans 15 amino acids. Per the germline V gene, CDR1 is MNHNS and CDR2 is SASEGT. CDR3: CASSDGTSSTDTQYF. CDR3 in DNA: TGTGCCAGCAGTGACGGGACCTCCAGCACAGATACGCAGTATTTT.

J is TRBJ1-2 and V is TRBV28, with D uncertain. The CDR3 extends over 12 amino acids. Between the trimmed V and J ends, which lost 6 bases and 4 bases, there was a span of 9 bases. Germline V gene lookup returns CDR1 MDHEN and CDR2 SYDVKM. The CDR3 sequence: CASSQRIYGYTF. CDR3 in DNA: TGTGCCAGCAGCCAACGTATCTATGGCTACACCTTC.

The V gene is TRBV4-1, the J gene TRBJ2-2; tentatively, D is TRBD1 or TRBD2 (6 bases each). The germline CDR1 and CDR2 sequences are MGHRA and YSYEKL. Deletions cut 1 base from V and 4 bases from J, with 16 bases between. The CDR3 has 17 residues. The chain's CDR3 is CASSQVTGAWATGELFF. CDR3 sequence (DNA): TGCGCCAGCAGCCAAGTCACGGGGGCTTGGGCCACCGGGGAGCTGTTTTTT.